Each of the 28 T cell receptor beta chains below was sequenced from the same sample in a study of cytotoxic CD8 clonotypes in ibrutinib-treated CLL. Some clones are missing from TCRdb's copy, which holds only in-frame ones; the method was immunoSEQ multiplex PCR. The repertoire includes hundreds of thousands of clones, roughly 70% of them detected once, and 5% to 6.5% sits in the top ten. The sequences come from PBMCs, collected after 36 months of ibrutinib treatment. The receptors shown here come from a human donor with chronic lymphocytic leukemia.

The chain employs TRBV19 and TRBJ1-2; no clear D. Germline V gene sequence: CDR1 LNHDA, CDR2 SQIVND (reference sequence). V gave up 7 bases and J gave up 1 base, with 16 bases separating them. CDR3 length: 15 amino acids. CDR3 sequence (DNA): TGTGCCAGTAACAAAGATAAGAGCATTAACTATGGCTACACCTTC. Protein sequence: CASNKDKSINYGYTF. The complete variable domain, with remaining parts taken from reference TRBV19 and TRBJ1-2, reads DGGITQSPKYLFRKEGQNVTLSCEQNLNHDAMYWYRQDPGQGLRLIYYSQIVNDFQKGDIAEGYSVSREKKESFPLTVTSAQKNPTAFYLCASNKDKSINYGYTFGSGTRLTVV.

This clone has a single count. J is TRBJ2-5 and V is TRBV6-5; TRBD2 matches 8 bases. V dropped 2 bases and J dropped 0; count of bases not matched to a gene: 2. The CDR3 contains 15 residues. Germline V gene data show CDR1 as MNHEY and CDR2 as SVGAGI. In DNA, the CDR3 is TGTGCCAGCAGTTACGCGGGACTAGACCAAGAGACCCAGTACTTC. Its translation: CASSYAGLDQETQYF.

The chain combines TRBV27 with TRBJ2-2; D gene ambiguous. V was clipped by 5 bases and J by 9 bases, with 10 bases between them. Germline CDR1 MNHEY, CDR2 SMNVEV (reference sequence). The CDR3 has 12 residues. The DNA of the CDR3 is TGTGCCAGCAGTCCCGGTTACAGGGAGCTGTTTTTT. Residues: CASSPGYRELFF.

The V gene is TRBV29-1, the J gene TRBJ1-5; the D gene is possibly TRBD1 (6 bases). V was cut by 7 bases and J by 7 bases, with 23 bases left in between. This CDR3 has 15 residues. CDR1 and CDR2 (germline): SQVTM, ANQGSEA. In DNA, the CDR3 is TGCAGCGCCCGGGACACCCAACACCCTCAACAGCCCCAGCATTTT. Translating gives CSARDTQHPQQPQHF.

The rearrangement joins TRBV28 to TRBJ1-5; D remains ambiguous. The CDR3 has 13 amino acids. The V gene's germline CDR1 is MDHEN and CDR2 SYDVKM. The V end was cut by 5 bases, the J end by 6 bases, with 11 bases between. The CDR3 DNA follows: TGTGCCAGCAGTCCCCGGGGAATTCAGCCCCAGCATTTT. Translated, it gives CASSPRGIQPQHF.

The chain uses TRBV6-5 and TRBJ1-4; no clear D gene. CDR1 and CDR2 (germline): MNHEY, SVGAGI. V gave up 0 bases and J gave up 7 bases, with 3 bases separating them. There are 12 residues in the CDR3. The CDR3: CASSYSGEKLFF. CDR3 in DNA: TGTGCCAGCAGTTACTCGGGTGAAAAACTGTTTTTT.

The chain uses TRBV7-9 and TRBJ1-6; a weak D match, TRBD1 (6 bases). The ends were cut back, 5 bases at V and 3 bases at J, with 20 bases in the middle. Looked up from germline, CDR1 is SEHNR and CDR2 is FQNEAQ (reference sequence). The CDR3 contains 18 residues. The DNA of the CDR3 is TGTGCCAGCAGCCTAGAGACAGGCGATGTGAACTATAATTCACCCCTCCACTTT. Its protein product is CASSLETGDVNYNSPLHF.

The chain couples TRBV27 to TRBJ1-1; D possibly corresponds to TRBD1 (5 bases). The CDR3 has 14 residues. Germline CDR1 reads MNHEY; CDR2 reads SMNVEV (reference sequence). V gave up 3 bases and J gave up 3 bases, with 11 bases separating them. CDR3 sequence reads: CASSFAGGYTEAFF. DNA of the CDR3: TGTGCCAGCAGTTTCGCGGGGGGGTACACTGAAGCTTTCTTT.

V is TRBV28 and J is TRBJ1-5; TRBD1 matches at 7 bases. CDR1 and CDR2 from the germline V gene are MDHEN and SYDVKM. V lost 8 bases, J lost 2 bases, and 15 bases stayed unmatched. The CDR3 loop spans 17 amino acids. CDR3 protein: CASARDSSGLGNQPQHF. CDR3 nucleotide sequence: TGTGCCAGCGCCAGGGACAGCTCGGGGCTGGGCAATCAGCCCCAGCATTTT.

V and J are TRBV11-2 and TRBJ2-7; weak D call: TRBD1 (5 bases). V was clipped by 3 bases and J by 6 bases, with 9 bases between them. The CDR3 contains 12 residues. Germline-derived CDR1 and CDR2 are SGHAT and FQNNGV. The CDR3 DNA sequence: TGTGCCAGCAGCTTCACCCAGGGCGAGCAGTACTTC. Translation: CASSFTQGEQYF. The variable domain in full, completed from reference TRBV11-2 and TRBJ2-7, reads EAGVAQSPRYKIIEKRQSVAFWCNPISGHATLYWYQQILGQGPKLLIQFQNNGVVDDSQLPKDRFSAERLKGVDSTLKIQPAKLEDSAVYLCASSFTQGEQYFGPGTRLTVT.

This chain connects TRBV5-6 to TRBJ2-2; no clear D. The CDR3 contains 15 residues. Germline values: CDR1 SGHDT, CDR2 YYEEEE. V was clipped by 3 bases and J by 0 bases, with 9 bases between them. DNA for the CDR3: TGTGCCAGCAGCTACCGCGGACCGAACACCGGGGAGCTGTTTTTT. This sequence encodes CASSYRGPNTGELFF.

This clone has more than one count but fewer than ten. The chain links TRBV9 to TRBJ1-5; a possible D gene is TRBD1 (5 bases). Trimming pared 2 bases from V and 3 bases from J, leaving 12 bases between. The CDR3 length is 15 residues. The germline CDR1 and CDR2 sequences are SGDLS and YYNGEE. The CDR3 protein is CASSVEGLNNQPQHF. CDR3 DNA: TGTGCCAGCAGCGTTGAGGGACTGAACAATCAGCCCCAGCATTTT.

The CDR3 region has the DNA TGTGCCACCAGCAGACACCTAATAGTAAAGAAAGCGCGACACCCCGCTATCAATGAGCAGTTCTTC. As protein: CATSRHLIVKKARHPAINEQFF. The chain couples TRBV15 to TRBJ2-1; D ambiguous. The CDR3 runs to 22 residues. Germline CDR1 LNHNV, CDR2 YYDKDF (reference sequence). V was trimmed by 2 bases and J by 6 bases, leaving 35 bases between them.

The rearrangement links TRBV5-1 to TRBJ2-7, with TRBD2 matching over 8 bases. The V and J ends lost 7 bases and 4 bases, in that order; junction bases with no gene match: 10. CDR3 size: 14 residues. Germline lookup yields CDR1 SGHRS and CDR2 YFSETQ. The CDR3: CASQESGGPYEQYF. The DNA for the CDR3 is TGCGCCAGCCAAGAGTCGGGAGGGCCTTACGAGCAGTACTTC.

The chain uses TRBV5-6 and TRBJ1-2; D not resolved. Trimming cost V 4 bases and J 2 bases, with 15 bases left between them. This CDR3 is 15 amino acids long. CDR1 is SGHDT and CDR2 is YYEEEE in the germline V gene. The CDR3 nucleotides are TGTGCCAGCAGCCGACGAGCGGGCGCAAACTATGGCTACACCTTC. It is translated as CASSRRAGANYGYTF.

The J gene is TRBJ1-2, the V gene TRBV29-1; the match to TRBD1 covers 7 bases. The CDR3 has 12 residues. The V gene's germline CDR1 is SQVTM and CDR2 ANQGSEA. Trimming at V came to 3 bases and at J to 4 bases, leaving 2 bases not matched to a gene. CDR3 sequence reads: CSVDQGGYGYTF. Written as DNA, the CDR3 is TGCAGCGTTGACCAGGGGGGCTATGGCTACACCTTC.

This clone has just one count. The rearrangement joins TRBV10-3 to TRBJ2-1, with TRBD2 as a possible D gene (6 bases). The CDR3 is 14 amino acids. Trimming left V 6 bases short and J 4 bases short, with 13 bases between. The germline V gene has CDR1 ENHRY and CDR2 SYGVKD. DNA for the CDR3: TGTGCCATCAGCCCTCCGGGAGATTACAATGAGCAGTTCTTC. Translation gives CAISPPGDYNEQFF.

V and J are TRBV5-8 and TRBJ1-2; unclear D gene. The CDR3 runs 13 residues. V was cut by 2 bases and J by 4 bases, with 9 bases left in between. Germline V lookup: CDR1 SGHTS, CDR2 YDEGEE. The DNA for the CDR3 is TGTGCCAGCAGCTTAGGACCGCCCTATGGCTACACCTTC. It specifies CASSLGPPYGYTF.

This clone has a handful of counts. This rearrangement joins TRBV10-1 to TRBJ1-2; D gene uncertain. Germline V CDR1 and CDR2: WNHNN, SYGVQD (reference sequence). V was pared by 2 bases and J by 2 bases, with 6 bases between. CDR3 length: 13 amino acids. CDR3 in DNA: TGCGCCAGCAGTGAGAATAAAAACTATGGCTACACCTTC. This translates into CASSENKNYGYTF.

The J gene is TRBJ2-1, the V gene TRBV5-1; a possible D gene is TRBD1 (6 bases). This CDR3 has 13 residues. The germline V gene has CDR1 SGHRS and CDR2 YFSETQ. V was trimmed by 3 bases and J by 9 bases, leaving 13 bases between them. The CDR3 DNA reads TGCGCCAGCAGCTCGGTTGTGGGGGCTGAGCAGTTCTTC. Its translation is CASSSVVGAEQFF.

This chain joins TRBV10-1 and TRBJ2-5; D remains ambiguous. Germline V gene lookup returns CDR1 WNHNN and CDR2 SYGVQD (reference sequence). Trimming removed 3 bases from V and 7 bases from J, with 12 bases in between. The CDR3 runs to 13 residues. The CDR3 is CASSEAFTGTQYF. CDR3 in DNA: TGCGCCAGCAGTGAAGCCTTTACGGGGACCCAGTACTTC.

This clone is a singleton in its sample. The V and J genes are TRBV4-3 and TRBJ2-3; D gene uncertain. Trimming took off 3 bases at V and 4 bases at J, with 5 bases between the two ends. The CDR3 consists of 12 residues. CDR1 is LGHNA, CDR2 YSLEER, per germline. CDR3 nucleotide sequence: TGCGCCAGCAGCCAGAGGTCAGATACGCAGTATTTT. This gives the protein CASSQRSDTQYF.

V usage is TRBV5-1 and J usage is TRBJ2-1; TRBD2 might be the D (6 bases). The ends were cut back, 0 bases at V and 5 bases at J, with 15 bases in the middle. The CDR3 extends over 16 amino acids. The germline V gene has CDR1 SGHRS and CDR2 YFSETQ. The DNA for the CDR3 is TGCGCCAGCAGCTTGGGGGCCTGGAGGGCGGACAATGAGCAGTTCTTC. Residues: CASSLGAWRADNEQFF.

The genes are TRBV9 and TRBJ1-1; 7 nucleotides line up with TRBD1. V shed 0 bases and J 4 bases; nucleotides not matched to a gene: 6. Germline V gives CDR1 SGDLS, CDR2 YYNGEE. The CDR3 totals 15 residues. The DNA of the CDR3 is TGTGCCAGCAGCGTAGAGAAGGGGGCGGGCACTGAAGCTTTCTTT. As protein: CASSVEKGAGTEAFF.

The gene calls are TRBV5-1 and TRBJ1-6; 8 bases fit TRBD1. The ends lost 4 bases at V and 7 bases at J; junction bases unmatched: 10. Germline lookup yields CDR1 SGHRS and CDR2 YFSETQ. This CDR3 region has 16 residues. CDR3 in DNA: TGCGCCAGCAGCCTAAATGGACAGGGTCGAAATTCACCCCTCCACTTT. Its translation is CASSLNGQGRNSPLHF.

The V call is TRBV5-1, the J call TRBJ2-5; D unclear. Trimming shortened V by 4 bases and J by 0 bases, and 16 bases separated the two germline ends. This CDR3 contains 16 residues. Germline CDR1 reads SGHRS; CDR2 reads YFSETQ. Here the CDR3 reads CASSPGWVGHQETQYF. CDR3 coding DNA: TGCGCCAGCAGCCCAGGCTGGGTGGGTCACCAAGAGACCCAGTACTTC.

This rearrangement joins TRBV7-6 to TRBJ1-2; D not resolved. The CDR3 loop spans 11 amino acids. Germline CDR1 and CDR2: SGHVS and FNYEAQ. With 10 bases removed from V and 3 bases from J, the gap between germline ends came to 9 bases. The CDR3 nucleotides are TGTGCCACTAGACGGGACTATGGCTACACCTTC. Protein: CATRRDYGYTF.

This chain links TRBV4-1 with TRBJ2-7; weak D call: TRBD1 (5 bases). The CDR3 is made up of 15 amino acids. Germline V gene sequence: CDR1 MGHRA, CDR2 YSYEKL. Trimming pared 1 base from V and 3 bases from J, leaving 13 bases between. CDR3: CASSQGVGLNYEQYF. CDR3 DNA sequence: TGCGCCAGCAGCCAAGGCGTGGGGCTGAACTACGAGCAGTACTTC.